The 19 T cell receptor beta chains reported below all come from one sample, sequenced in a study of blood T cell repertoires in COVID-19 (TCRdb year 2020). The receptor library was made with the immunoSEQ multiplex PCR assay. The immuneACCESS repertoire file appears here via TCRdb, limited to in-frame rearrangements. These files lack a portion of the clones; in checked studies, under half of the deficit traces to unresolved V genes, and the cause of the others is not known. A total of about 140,000 clones appear in this sample, just under 90% of them only once. Roughly 4% of the sample is held by the ten biggest clonotypes. The sample comprised peripheral blood. The receptors were sampled from a woman in her thirties or forties with acute or convalescent COVID-19.

The chain is built from TRBV9 and TRBJ2-2, with TRBD2 matching over 7 bases. The germline V gene encodes CDR1 SGDLS and CDR2 YYNGEE. Unmatched junction bases numbered 9, after V lost 6 bases and J lost 4 bases. The CDR3 is 15 amino acids. The CDR3 DNA follows: TGTGCCAGCAACTTAGCGGGCTCGGGCACCGGGGAGCTGTTTTTT. This codes for CASNLAGSGTGELFF.

This chain links TRBV5-6 with TRBJ2-2; 8 bases line up with TRBD1. This CDR3 is 15 amino acids long. Germline-derived CDR1 and CDR2 are SGHDT and YYEEEE. V dropped 2 bases and J dropped 7; count of bases not matched to a gene: 7. The CDR3 loop reads CASSLPGTGDGELFF. The CDR3 region has the DNA TGTGCCAGCAGCTTACCCGGGACAGGCGACGGGGAGCTGTTTTTT.

This clone was detected only once. This chain joins TRBV5-1 and TRBJ2-5; 14 bases map to TRBD2. This CDR3 has 14 residues. V was pared by 3 bases and J by 13 bases, with 8 bases of the junction left unmatched. Germline V CDR1 and CDR2: SGHRS, YFSETQ. CDR3 DNA sequence: TGCGCCAGCAGCTCCTCGACTAGCGGGAGGGCCTGGTACTTC. This encodes CASSSSTSGRAWYF.

The V call is TRBV19, the J call TRBJ1-1; TRBD1 aligns across 8 bases. This CDR3 is built from 14 residues. Germline V lookup: CDR1 LNHDA, CDR2 SQIVND (reference sequence). The V segment lost 3 bases and the J segment 1 base; nucleotides outside the gene matches: 1. CDR3 sequence: CASSIQGANTEAFF. For the CDR3, the DNA is TGTGCCAGTAGTATCCAGGGGGCGAACACTGAAGCTTTCTTT.

The chain has TRBV2 and TRBJ2-1, with no clear D. This CDR3 has 13 residues. Germline V gives CDR1 SNHLY, CDR2 FYNNEI. Trimming took 7 bases from V and 1 from J, leaving 8 bases between them. This CDR3 reads CASTVSSYNEQFF. For the CDR3, the DNA is TGTGCCAGCACAGTCAGTTCCTACAATGAGCAGTTCTTC.

The J gene is TRBJ1-4, the V gene TRBV5-6; D might be TRBD1 (5 bases). V was cut by 1 base and J by 5 bases, with 9 bases left in between. The CDR3 totals 14 residues. Germline V lookup: CDR1 SGHDT, CDR2 YYEEEE. The CDR3 bases are TGTGCCAGCAGCTTGAGACAGTCCAATGAAAAACTGTTTTTT. This sequence encodes CASSLRQSNEKLFF.

The chain links TRBV28 to TRBJ1-5, with D possibly being TRBD1 (6 bases). The germline gives CDR1 MDHEN, CDR2 SYDVKM. Trimming cost V 1 base and J 6 bases, with 16 bases left between them. The CDR3 has 16 amino acids. CDR3 nucleotide sequence: TGTGCCAGCAGTTTATTCCCAGGGGCACCTACTCAGCCCCAGCATTTT. This codes for CASSLFPGAPTQPQHF.

This rearrangement joins TRBV12-3 or TRBV12-4 to TRBJ1-2; no definite D call. Trimming stripped 7 bases from V and 2 bases from J, with 8 bases between. The CDR3 totals 12 residues. The CDR3 coding sequence is TGTGCCAGCAAGCGGGCAAACTATGGCTACACCTTC. It translates to CASKRANYGYTF.

The chain employs TRBV10-2 and TRBJ2-2; 9 nucleotides align to TRBD2. J lost 4 bases, V lost 7 bases, and 7 bases had no gene match. Germline lookup yields CDR1 WSHSY and CDR2 SAAADI. The CDR3 is 15 amino acids. The CDR3 here is CASNPGLAGTGELFF. The CDR3 region has the DNA TGCGCCAGCAACCCGGGACTAGCTGGCACCGGGGAGCTGTTTTTT.

This clone was counted between two and nine times. V and J are TRBV19 and TRBJ2-7; D is unresolved. Trimming cost V 9 bases and J 4 bases, with 7 bases left between them. CDR1 is LNHDA, CDR2 SQIVND, per germline (reference sequence). This CDR3 has 10 residues. In nucleotides, the CDR3 is TGTGCCAGCACAGAGTACGAGCAGTACTTC. Protein: CASTEYEQYF. Using reference TRBV19 and TRBJ2-7 for the parts outside the CDR3, the full variable domain is DGGITQSPKYLFRKEGQNVTLSCEQNLNHDAMYWYRQDPGQGLRLIYYSQIVNDFQKGDIAEGYSVSREKKESFPLTVTSAQKNPTAFYLCASTEYEQYFGPGTRLTVT.

CDR3 sequence: CASSEEWDSGYEQYF. The CDR3 region has the DNA TGTGCCAGCAGTGAAGAATGGGACAGTGGCTACGAGCAGTACTTC. The genes are TRBV25-1 and TRBJ2-7, with TRBD1 matching over 7 bases. Germline assignment: CDR1 MGHDK and CDR2 SYGVNS. This CDR3 is 15 amino acids long. V was clipped by 2 bases and J by 3 bases; unmatched bases: 7.

The rearrangement links TRBV4-2 to TRBJ2-3; 9 positions agree with TRBD2. The CDR3 extends over 18 amino acids. V gave up 0 bases and J gave up 4 bases; unmatched junction bases: 11. CDR1 and CDR2 (germline): LGHNA, YNFKEQ. The CDR3 DNA reads as TGTGCCAGCAGCCAAGATCTGCTGCGGGGGGGCCGGGCAGATACGCAGTATTTT. Its translation is CASSQDLLRGGRADTQYF.

V usage is TRBV18 and J usage is TRBJ2-7, with TRBD1 as a possible D gene (6 bases). The germline V gene has CDR1 KGHSH and CDR2 LQKENI. The CDR3 loop spans 14 amino acids. The germline V and J ends were trimmed by 3 bases and 1 base, with 10 bases remaining between them. This chain's CDR3 is CASSPDSASYEQYF. DNA for the CDR3: TGTGCCAGCTCACCGGACAGTGCTTCCTACGAGCAGTACTTC.

This clone was picked up a small number of times. The chain has TRBV6-2 or TRBV6-3 and TRBJ2-7; 11 bases agree with TRBD2. The CDR3 loop spans 15 amino acids. V lost 5 bases, J lost 6 bases, and 9 bases stayed unmatched. Per the germline V gene, CDR1 is MNHEY and CDR2 is SVGEGT. CDR3 sequence: CASSLLAGASGEQYF. CDR3 DNA: TGTGCCAGCAGTCTACTAGCGGGGGCTTCGGGCGAGCAGTACTTC.

The chain has TRBV27 and TRBJ1-1, with 7 bases identical to TRBD1. The CDR3 consists of 14 residues. The germline CDR1 and CDR2 sequences are MNHEY and SMNVEV (reference sequence). The trim removed 6 bases at V and 1 base at J, leaving 5 bases unmatched. The CDR3 nucleotides are TGTGCCAGCAGCCCAGACAGGGAGAACACTGAAGCTTTCTTT. Translated, it gives CASSPDRENTEAFF.

The genes are TRBV7-2 and TRBJ1-5; D ambiguous. CDR1 is SGHTA, CDR2 FQGNSA, per germline. The V gene lost 2 bases and the J gene lost 4 bases, with 3 bases spanning the gap. The CDR3 length is 12 residues. The CDR3 coding sequence is TGTGCCAGCAGCTTACAGAATCAGCCCCAGCATTTT. It encodes CASSLQNQPQHF.

The chain couples TRBV24-1 to TRBJ2-5; tentative D call: TRBD2 (5 bases). Germline CDR1 is KGHDR and CDR2 is SFDVKD. This CDR3 has 15 residues. Deletions cut 3 bases from V and 3 bases from J, with 13 bases between. CDR3 DNA: TGTGCCACCAGTGATGAAGGAGGAGGTGAAGAGACCCAGTACTTC. It translates to CATSDEGGGEETQYF.

The chain couples TRBV5-1 to TRBJ1-1; D remains unclear. This CDR3 contains 14 residues. V shed 0 bases and J shed 1 base, with 7 bases lying between them. Germline loops: CDR1 SGHRS, CDR2 YFSETQ. The DNA for the CDR3 is TGCGCCAGCAGCTTGGTTCCGGGGAACACTGAAGCTTTCTTT. The encoded protein is CASSLVPGNTEAFF. Filled out from reference TRBV5-1 and TRBJ1-1, the complete variable domain reads KAGVTQTPRYLIKTRGQQVTLSCSPISGHRSVSWYQQTPGQGLQFLFEYFSETQRNKGNFPGRFSGRQFSNSRSEMNVSTLELGDSALYLCASSLVPGNTEAFFGQGTRLTVV.

Only one count was recorded for this clone. The rearrangement uses TRBV10-3 and TRBJ2-7; tentative D call: TRBD2 (5 bases). The CDR3 is 15 residues long. CDR1 is ENHRY, CDR2 SYGVKD, per germline. The ends were cut back, 5 bases at V and 5 bases at J, with 19 bases in the middle. CDR3 bases: TGTGCCATCAGTAAGAGGTCCCTCGGGATGGACGAGCAGTACTTC. As protein: CAISKRSLGMDEQYF.